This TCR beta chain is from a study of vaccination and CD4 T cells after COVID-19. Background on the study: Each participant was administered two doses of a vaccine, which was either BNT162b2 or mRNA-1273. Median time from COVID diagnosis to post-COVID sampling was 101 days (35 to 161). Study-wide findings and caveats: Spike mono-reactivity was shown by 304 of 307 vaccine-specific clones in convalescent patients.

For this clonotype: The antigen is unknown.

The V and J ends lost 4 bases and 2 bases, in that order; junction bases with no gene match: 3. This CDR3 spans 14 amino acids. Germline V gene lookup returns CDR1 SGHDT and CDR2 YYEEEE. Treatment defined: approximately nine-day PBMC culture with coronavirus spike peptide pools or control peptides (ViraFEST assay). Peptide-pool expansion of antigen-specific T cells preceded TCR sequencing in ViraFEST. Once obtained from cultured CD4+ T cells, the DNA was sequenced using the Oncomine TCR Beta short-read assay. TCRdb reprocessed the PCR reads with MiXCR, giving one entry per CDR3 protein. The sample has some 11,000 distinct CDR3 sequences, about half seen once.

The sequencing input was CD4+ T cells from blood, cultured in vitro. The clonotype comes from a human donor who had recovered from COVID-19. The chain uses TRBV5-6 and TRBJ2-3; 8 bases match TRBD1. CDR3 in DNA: TGTGCCAGCAGCCGACAGGGGAACACAGATACGCAGTATTTT. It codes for CASSRQGNTDTQYF.